This T cell receptor (beta chain) came from a study of blood T cells in healthy people across ages. About the research overall: About one barcoded beta molecule per two T cells was captured by template switching.

Per sample, extraction of total RNA gave at least 5 micrograms in every case. This clonotype showed up just a few times. Its antigen is unidentified. Broader study findings: Diversity was higher, and naive CD4+ cells more numerous, in long-lived donors than in aged donors. The unsorted PBMCs prevented any conclusive comparison of naive versus antigen-experienced cells.

Trimming cost V 11 bases and J 2 bases, with 18 bases left between them. The CDR3 contains 14 residues. The germline V gene has CDR1 SGHTA and CDR2 FQGNSA. Using a J-beta primer mix together with a sample-barcoded 5' primer, a second PCR was run for roughly 6 to 12 cycles. TCRdb itself ran the 5' RACE reads through MiXCR, one entry per CDR3 protein. Of about 1.6 million distinct CDR3 sequences listed, 30% to 35% were seen once; the top ten hold approximately 10%. The rearrangement links TRBV7-2 to TRBJ2-5; possibly TRBD2 for D (7 bases). The sequence derives from a woman aged 25 to 45 in good health. Sequencing was performed on blood. Here the CDR3 reads CAPKGGTEQETQYF. CDR3 sequence (DNA): TGTGCCCCAAAGGGGGGGACGGAACAAGAGACCCAGTACTTC.